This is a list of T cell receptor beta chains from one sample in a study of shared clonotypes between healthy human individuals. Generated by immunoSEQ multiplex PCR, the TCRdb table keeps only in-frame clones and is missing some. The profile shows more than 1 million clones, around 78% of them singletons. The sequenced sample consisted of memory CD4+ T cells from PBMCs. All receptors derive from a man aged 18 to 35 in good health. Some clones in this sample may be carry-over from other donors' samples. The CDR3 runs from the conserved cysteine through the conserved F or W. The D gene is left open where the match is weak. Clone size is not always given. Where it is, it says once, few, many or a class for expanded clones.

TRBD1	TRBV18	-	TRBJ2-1	CASSRDRGGYNEQFF	TGTGCCAGCTCACGGGACAGGGGAGGGTACAATGAGCAGTTCTTC
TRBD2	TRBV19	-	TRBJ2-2	CASSITASGRAHGELFF	TGTGCCAGTAGTATTACGGCTAGCGGGAGGGCCCACGGGGAGCTGTTTTTT
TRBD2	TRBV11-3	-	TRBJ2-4	CASSPGTSGPKNIQYF	TGTGCCAGCAGCCCCGGGACTAGCGGCCCTAAAAACATTCAGTACTTC
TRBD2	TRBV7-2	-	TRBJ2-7	CASSPRPITSGRRYEQYF	TGTGCCAGCAGCCCGAGACCTATAACTAGCGGGAGGAGGTACGAGCAGTACTTC
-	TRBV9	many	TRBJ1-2	CASSPRALPYYYGYTF	TGTGCCAGCAGCCCCCGCGCCCTACCATACTACTATGGCTACACCTTC
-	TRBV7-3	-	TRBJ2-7	CASSLTATTYEQYF	TGTGCCAGCAGCTTGACTGCAACCACCTACGAGCAGTACTTC
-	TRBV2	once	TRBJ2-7	CASNFATYEQYF	TGTGCCAGCAACTTTGCCACCTACGAGCAGTACTTC
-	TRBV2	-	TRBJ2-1	CASSVEAIYNEQFF	TGTGCCAGCAGTGTCGAGGCGATTTACAATGAGCAGTTCTTC
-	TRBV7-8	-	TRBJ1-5	CASSLDGQINQPQHF	TGTGCCAGCAGCTTGGATGGCCAGATCAATCAGCCCCAGCATTTT
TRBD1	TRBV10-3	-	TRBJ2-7	CASGPTGTGAGQYF	TGTGCCAGCGGCCCAACCGGGACAGGGGCCGGGCAGTACTTC
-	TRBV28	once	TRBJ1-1	CASALKLNTEAFF	TGTGCCAGCGCCCTTAAGCTGAACACTGAAGCTTTCTTT
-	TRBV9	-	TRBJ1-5	CASSVGGRNQPQHF	TGTGCCAGCAGCGTAGGTGGGCGCAATCAGCCCCAGCATTTT
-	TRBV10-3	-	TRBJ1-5	CAITEGGGQPQHF	TGTGCCATCACCGAGGGGGGGGGTCAGCCCCAGCATTTT
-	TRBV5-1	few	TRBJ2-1	CASSNHSGGVEQFF	TGCGCCAGCAGCAATCACTCCGGAGGTGTGGAGCAGTTCTTC
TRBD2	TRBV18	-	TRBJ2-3	CASSPPTSGRAWDTQYF	TGTGCCAGCTCACCACCAACTAGCGGGAGGGCGTGGGATACGCAGTATTTT
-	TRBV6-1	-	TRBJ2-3	CASRDHVGTDTQYF	TGTGCCAGCAGGGATCATGTAGGCACAGATACGCAGTATTTT
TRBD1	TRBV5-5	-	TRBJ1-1	CASSEKQGATTEAFF	TGTGCCAGCAGCGAGAAACAGGGGGCGACCACTGAAGCTTTCTTT
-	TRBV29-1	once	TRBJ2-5	CSVVKSGRETQYF	TGCAGCGTTGTGAAGTCGGGACGGGAGACCCAGTACTTC
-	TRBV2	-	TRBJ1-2	CASRGRRDGYTF	TGTGCCAGCAGAGGCAGGAGGGATGGCTACACCTTC
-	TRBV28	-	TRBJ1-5	CASYQQQGQPQHF	TGTGCCAGCTACCAGCAACAAGGTCAGCCCCAGCATTTT
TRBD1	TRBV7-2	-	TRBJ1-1	CASSLRTGPLLEAFF	TGTGCCAGCAGCTTGAGGACAGGTCCCCTCCTCGAAGCTTTCTTT
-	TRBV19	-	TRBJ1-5	CASSIGGVRNQPQHF	TGTGCCAGTAGTATTGGTGGGGTACGCAATCAGCCCCAGCATTTT
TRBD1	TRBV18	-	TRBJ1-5	CASSLGTGSNQPQHF	TGTGCCAGCTCCCTGGGGACAGGGAGTAATCAGCCCCAGCATTTT
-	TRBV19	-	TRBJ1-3	CASRPQRDANTIYF	TGTGCCAGTAGGCCTCAGCGGGACGCAAACACCATATATTTT
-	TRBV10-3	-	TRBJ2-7	CAIKGEGYEQYF	TGTGCCATCAAGGGGGAGGGATACGAGCAGTACTTC
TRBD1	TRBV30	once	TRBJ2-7	CAWNLGQASYEQYF	TGTGCCTGGAATTTGGGACAGGCCTCCTACGAGCAGTACTTC
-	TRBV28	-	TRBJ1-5	CASSTNILGEDYQPQHF	TGTGCCAGCAGCACCAACATTTTGGGGGAAGACTATCAGCCCCAGCATTTT
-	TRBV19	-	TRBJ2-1	CASSMYGSVHNEQFF	TGTGCCAGTAGTATGTACGGGAGCGTCCACAATGAGCAGTTCTTC
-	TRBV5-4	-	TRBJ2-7	CASSLGRGSYEQYF	TGTGCCAGCAGCTTGGGGCGGGGTTCCTACGAGCAGTACTTC
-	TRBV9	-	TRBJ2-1	CASSVWTEQYNEQFF	TGTGCCAGCAGCGTGTGGACGGAGCAATACAATGAGCAGTTCTTC
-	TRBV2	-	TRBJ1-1	CASGMTEAFF	TGTGCCAGCGGGATGACTGAAGCTTTCTTT
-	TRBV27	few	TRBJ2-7	CASSFASSYEQYF	TGTGCCAGCAGTTTCGCTAGCTCCTACGAGCAGTACTTC
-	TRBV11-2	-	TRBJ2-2	CASSLVELFF	TGTGCCAGCAGCCTGGTGGAGCTGTTTTTT
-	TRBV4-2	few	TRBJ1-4	CASSQGTDSDSTNEKLFF	TGTGCCAGCAGCCAAGGAACAGATAGCGACTCAACTAATGAAAAACTGTTTTTT
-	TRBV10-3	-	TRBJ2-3	CAISLDLSTDTQYF	TGTGCCATCAGTCTCGACTTGTCCACAGATACGCAGTATTTT
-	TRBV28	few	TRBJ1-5	CASSLIHVTRSNQPQHF	TGTGCCAGCAGTTTAATACACGTTACTCGTAGCAATCAGCCCCAGCATTTT
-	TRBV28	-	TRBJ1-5	CASSSGRVVRPQHF	TGTGCCAGCAGTTCCGGACGGGTTGTACGGCCCCAGCATTTT
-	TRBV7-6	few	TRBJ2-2	CASSSPQVGGELFF	TGTGCCAGCAGCTCTCCTCAGGTTGGCGGGGAGCTGTTTTTT
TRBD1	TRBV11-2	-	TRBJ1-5	CASSLVQGGDQPQHF	TGTGCCAGCAGCTTAGTACAGGGGGGCGATCAGCCCCAGCATTTT
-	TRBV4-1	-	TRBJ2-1	CASSQGTNEQFF	TGCGCCAGCAGCCAAGGAACCAATGAGCAGTTCTTC
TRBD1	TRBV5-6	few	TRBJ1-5	CASSLGTGGGQPQHF	TGTGCCAGCAGCCTCGGGACAGGGGGCGGTCAGCCCCAGCATTTT